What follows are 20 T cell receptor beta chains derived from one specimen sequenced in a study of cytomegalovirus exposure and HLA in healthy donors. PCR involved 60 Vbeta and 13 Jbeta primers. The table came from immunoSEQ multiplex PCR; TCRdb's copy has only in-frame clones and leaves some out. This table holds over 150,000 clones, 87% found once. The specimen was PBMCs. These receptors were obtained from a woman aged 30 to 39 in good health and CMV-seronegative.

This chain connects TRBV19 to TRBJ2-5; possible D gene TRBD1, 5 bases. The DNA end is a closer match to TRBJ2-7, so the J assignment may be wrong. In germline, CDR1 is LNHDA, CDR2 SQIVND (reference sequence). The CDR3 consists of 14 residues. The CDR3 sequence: CASSIGPTAYEQYF. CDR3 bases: TGTGCCAGTAGTATTGGACCGACAGCCTACGAGCAGTACTTC.

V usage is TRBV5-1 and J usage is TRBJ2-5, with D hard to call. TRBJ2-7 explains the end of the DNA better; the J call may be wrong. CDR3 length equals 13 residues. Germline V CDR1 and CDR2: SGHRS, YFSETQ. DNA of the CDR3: TGCGCCAGCAGCTTGACGACGGGTTTCGAGCAGTACTTC. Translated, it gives CASSLTTGFEQYF.

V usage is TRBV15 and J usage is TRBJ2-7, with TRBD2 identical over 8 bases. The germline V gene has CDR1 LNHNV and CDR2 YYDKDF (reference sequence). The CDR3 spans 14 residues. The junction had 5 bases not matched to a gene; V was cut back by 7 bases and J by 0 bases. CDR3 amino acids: CATKTSVSSYEQYF. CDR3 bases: TGTGCCACCAAGACTAGCGTTAGCTCCTACGAGCAGTACTTC.

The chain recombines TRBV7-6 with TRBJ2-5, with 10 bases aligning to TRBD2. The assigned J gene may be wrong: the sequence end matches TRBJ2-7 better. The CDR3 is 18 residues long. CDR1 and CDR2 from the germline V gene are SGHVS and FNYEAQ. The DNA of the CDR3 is TGTGCCAGCAGTCGGGGGGCTAGCGGGGGTCCTAGCTCCTACGAGCAGTACTTC. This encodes CASSRGASGGPSSYEQYF.

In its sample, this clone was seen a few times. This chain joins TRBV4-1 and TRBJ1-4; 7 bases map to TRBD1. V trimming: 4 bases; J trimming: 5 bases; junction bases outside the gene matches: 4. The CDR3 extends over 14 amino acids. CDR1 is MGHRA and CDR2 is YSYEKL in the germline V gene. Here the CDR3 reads CASSPRQGNEKLFF. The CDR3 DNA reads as TGCGCCAGCAGCCCCAGACAGGGCAATGAAAAACTGTTTTTT.

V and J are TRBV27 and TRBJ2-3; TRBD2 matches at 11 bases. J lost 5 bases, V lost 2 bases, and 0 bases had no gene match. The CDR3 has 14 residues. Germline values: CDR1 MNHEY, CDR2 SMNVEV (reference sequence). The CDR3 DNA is TGTGCCAGCAGTTTAGGGACTAGCGGAGATACGCAGTATTTT. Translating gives CASSLGTSGDTQYF.

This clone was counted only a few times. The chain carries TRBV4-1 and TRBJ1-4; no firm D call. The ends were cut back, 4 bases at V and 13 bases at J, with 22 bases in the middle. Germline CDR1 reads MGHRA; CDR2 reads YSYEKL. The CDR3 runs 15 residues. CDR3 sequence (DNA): TGCGCCAGCAGCCGAGGAAGGTCGGTGAATGAGAGACTGTTTTTT. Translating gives CASSRGRSVNERLFF.

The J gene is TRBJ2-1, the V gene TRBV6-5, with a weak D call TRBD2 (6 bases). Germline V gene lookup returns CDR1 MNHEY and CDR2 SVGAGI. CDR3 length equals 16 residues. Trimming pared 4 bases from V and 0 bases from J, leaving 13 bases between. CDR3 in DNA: TGTGCCAGCAGTTCCCAGATCGGGGGCTCCTACAATGAGCAGTTCTTC. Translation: CASSSQIGGSYNEQFF.

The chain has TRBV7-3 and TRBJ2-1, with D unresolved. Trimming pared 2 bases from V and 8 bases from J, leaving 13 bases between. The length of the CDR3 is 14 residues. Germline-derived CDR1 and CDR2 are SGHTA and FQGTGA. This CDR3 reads CASSLGRAHDEQFF. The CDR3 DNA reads TGTGCCAGCAGCTTAGGCCGTGCACACGATGAGCAGTTCTTC.

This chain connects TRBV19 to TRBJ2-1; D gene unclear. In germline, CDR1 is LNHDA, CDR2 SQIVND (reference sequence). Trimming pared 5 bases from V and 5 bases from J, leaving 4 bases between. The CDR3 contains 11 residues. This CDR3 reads CASSDNNEQFF. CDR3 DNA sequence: TGTGCCAGTAGTGACAACAATGAGCAGTTCTTC. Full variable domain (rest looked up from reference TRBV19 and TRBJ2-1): DGGITQSPKYLFRKEGQNVTLSCEQNLNHDAMYWYRQDPGQGLRLIYYSQIVNDFQKGDIAEGYSVSREKKESFPLTVTSAQKNPTAFYLCASSDNNEQFFGPGTRLTVL.

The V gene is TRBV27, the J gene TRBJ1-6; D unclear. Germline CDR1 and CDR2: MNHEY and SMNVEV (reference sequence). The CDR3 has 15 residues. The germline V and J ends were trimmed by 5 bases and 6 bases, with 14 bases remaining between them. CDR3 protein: CASSPRGNRNSPLHF. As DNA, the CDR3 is TGTGCCAGCAGTCCCCGAGGGAACCGTAATTCACCCCTCCACTTT.

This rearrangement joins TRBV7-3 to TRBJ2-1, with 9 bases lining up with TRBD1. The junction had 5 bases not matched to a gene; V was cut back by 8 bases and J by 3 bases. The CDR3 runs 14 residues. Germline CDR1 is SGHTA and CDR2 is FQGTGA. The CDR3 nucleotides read TGTGCCAGCGGCGACAGGGGGGGCTACAATGAGCAGTTCTTC. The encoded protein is CASGDRGGYNEQFF.

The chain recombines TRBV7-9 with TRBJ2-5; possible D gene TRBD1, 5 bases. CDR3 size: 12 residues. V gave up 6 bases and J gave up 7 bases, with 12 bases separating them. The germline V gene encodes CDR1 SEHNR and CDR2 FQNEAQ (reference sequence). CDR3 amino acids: CASSLSTGTQYF. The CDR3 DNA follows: TGTGCCAGCAGTCTCAGCACAGGGACCCAGTACTTC.

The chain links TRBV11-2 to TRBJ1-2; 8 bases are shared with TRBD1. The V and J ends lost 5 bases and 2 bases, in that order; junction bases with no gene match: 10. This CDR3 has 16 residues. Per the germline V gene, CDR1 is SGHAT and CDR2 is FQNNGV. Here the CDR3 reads CASSPSRRTGNYGYTF. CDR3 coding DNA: TGTGCCAGCAGCCCCTCCCGGCGGACAGGGAACTATGGCTACACCTTC.

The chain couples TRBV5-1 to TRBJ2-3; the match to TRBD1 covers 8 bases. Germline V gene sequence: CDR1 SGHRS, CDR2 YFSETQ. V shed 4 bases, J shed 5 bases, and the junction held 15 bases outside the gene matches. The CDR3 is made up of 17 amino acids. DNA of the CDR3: TGCGCCAGCAGCGCCAGTTTTCCGGACAGGGTACAAGATACGCAGTATTTT. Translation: CASSASFPDRVQDTQYF.

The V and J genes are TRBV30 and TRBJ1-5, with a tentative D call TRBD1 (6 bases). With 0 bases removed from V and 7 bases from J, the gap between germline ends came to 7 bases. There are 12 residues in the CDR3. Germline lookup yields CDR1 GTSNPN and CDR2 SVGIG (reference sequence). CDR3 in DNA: TGTGCCTGGAGTGTACAGGGACAGCCCCAGCATTTT. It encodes CAWSVQGQPQHF. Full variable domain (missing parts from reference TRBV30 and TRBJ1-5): SQTIHQWPATLVQPVGSPLSLECTVEGTSNPNLYWYRQAAGRGLQLLFYSVGIGQISSEVPQNLSASRPQDRQFILSSKKLLLSDSGFYLCAWSVQGQPQHFGDGTRLSIL.

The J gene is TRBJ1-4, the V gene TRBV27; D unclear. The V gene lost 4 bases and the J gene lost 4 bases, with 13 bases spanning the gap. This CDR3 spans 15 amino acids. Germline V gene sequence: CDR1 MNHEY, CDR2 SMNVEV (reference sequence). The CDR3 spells CASSSGRTFNEKLFF. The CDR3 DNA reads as TGTGCCAGCAGTTCAGGACGGACTTTTAATGAAAAACTGTTTTTT. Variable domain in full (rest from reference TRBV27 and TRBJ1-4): EAQVTQNPRYLITVTGKKLTVTCSQNMNHEYMSWYRQDPGLGLRQIYYSMNVEVTDKGDVPEGYKVSRKEKRNFPLILESPSPNQTSLYFCASSSGRTFNEKLFFGSGTQLSVL.

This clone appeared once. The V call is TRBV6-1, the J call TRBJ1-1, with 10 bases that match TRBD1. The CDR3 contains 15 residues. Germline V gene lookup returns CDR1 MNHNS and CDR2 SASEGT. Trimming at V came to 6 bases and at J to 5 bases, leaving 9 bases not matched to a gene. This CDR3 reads CASSTRDRGGTEAFF. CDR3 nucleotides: TGTGCCAGCAGCACTAGGGACAGGGGAGGGACTGAAGCTTTCTTT.

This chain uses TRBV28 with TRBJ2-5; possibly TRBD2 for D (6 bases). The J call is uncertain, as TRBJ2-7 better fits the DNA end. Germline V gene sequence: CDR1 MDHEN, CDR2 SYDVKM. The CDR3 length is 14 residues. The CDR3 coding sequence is TGTGCCAGCGGCGGGGCAACTAGGTCTTACGAGCAGTACTTC. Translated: CASGGATRSYEQYF.

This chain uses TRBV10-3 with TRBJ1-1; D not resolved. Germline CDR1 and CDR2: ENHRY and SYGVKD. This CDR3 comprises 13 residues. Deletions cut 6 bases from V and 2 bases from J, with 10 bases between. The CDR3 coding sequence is TGTGCCATCAGCTCCCAGGTTAACACTGAAGCTTTCTTT. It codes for CAISSQVNTEAFF.